The T cell receptor (beta chain) under discussion was sequenced for a study of cytotoxic CD8 clonotypes in ibrutinib-treated CLL. Study-wide context: In all, under twelve patients were relapsed/refractory, some 14 were treatment-naive and about 18 were IGHV unmutated.

In the case of this clone: Different DNA sequences within this sample yield the same CDR3.

From germline, CDR1 is MNHEY and CDR2 SVGAGI. V was pared by 0 bases and J by 0 bases, with 6 bases between. CDR3 size: 16 residues. Measured with immunoSEQ multiplex PCR; TCRdb has only the in-frame clones, and not every one. The sample lists over 70,000 clones; around 79% were seen once. The TCR originated in a human donor with chronic lymphocytic leukemia. The rearrangement joins TRBV6-5 to TRBJ2-6, with D possibly being TRBD1 (5 bases). The sample consisted of PBMCs, taken after 12 months of ibrutinib treatment. The CDR3 spells CASSYSRGSGANVLTF. The CDR3 DNA reads TGTGCCAGCAGTTACTCTAGGGGCTCTGGGGCCAACGTCCTGACTTTC.